A selection of T cell receptor beta chains follows, all from one sample in a study of radiation and T cells in renal cell carcinoma. Data came from immunoSEQ multiplex PCR; TCRdb stores just in-frame clones and leaves some out. The table lists tens of thousands of clones, about 82% of them singletons, with around 9.1% in the top ten. The source was blood, collected from a patient whose treatment included radiotherapy and nephrectomy. Receptors were obtained from a man over 45 with renal cell carcinoma. Both conserved end residues are part of each CDR3. The order of the fields is CDR3 protein, CDR3 DNA, clone size, D gene, J gene, V gene. The D gene is left open where the match is weak. Clone sizes are given selectively: once, few, many, or a class where the clone is expanded.

CDR3aa: CASSPYQADSYEQYF; CDR3nt: TGTGCCAGCAGCCCCTATCAAGCCGACTCCTACGAGCAGTACTTC; abundance: .; d_gene: .; j_gene: TRBJ2-7; v_gene: TRBV7-8
CDR3aa: CASSREWRMGNTIYF; CDR3nt: TGTGCCAGCAGCCGCGAATGGAGGATGGGAAACACCATATATTTT; abundance: .; d_gene: .; j_gene: TRBJ1-3; v_gene: TRBV7-9
CDR3aa: CASSLRLYGYTF; CDR3nt: TGTGCCAGCAGTTTACGGTTATATGGCTACACCTTC; abundance: .; d_gene: .; j_gene: TRBJ1-2; v_gene: TRBV28
CDR3aa: CASSHTDYGYTF; CDR3nt: TGTGCCAGCAGCCACACGGACTATGGCTACACCTTC; abundance: once; d_gene: .; j_gene: TRBJ1-2; v_gene: TRBV6-1
CDR3aa: CASSQAGIPADTQYF; CDR3nt: TGCGCCAGCAGCCAAGCGGGGATCCCGGCGGATACGCAGTATTTT; abundance: .; d_gene: .; j_gene: TRBJ2-3; v_gene: TRBV4-1
CDR3aa: CASSQTPGYEQFF; CDR3nt: TGTGCCAGCAGCCAAACCCCAGGGTATGAGCAGTTCTTC; abundance: .; d_gene: .; j_gene: TRBJ2-1; v_gene: TRBV28
CDR3aa: CASSWDSRYEQYF; CDR3nt: TGTGCCAGCAGTTGGGACAGCCGCTACGAGCAGTACTTC; abundance: .; d_gene: TRBD1; j_gene: TRBJ2-7; v_gene: TRBV5-6
CDR3aa: CASSYPGVDEQFF; CDR3nt: TGTGCCAGCAGTTACCCAGGGGTTGATGAGCAGTTCTTC; abundance: .; d_gene: .; j_gene: TRBJ2-1; v_gene: TRBV6-5
CDR3aa: CASSAGEMNNEQFF; CDR3nt: TGCGCCAGCAGCGCCGGGGAGATGAACAATGAGCAGTTCTTC; abundance: once; d_gene: .; j_gene: TRBJ2-1; v_gene: TRBV5-1
CDR3aa: CASSPRSSGNTIYF; CDR3nt: TGTGCCAGCAGCCCACGGAGCTCTGGAAACACCATATATTTT; abundance: .; d_gene: .; j_gene: TRBJ1-3; v_gene: TRBV14
CDR3aa: CASSQDGRGGSNQPQHF; CDR3nt: TGCGCCAGCAGCCAAGACGGTAGGGGTGGAAGCAATCAGCCCCAGCATTTT; abundance: .; d_gene: .; j_gene: TRBJ1-5; v_gene: TRBV4-3
CDR3aa: CASTSWGMGETQYF; CDR3nt: TGTGCCAGCACCTCCTGGGGCATGGGGGAGACCCAGTACTTC; abundance: .; d_gene: .; j_gene: TRBJ2-5; v_gene: TRBV28
CDR3aa: CASSQEGLWTSTDTQYF; CDR3nt: TGCGCCAGCAGCCAAGAGGGACTTTGGACTAGCACAGATACGCAGTATTTT; abundance: .; d_gene: .; j_gene: TRBJ2-3; v_gene: TRBV4-1
CDR3aa: CASSQRDRAGIEAFF; CDR3nt: TGTGCCAGCAGTCAACGGGACAGGGCCGGAATTGAAGCTTTCTTT; abundance: .; d_gene: TRBD1; j_gene: TRBJ1-1; v_gene: TRBV27
CDR3aa: CASSTGLVADTQYF; CDR3nt: TGTGCCAGCAGCACGGGACTAGTTGCAGATACGCAGTATTTT; abundance: once; d_gene: TRBD2; j_gene: TRBJ2-3; v_gene: TRBV9
CDR3aa: CASSVDPDRGGYGYTF; CDR3nt: TGTGCCAGCAGCGTAGACCCGGACAGGGGGGGCTATGGCTACACCTTC; abundance: .; d_gene: TRBD1; j_gene: TRBJ1-2; v_gene: TRBV9
CDR3aa: CASSPGDYNTEAFF; CDR3nt: TGTGCCAGCAGTCCCGGGGACTATAACACTGAAGCTTTCTTT; abundance: .; d_gene: .; j_gene: TRBJ1-1; v_gene: TRBV27
CDR3aa: CASSLNYRVNTEAFF; CDR3nt: TGTGCCAGCAGCTTAAATTACAGAGTGAACACTGAAGCTTTCTTT; abundance: .; d_gene: .; j_gene: TRBJ1-1; v_gene: TRBV7-9
CDR3aa: CASSLTGSWLANEQYF; CDR3nt: TGTGCCAGCAGCTTAACTGGGTCCTGGTTGGCAAACGAGCAGTACTTC; abundance: .; d_gene: .; j_gene: TRBJ2-7; v_gene: TRBV7-8
CDR3aa: CASSSGRELFF; CDR3nt: TGTGCCAGCAGTAGCGGGAGGGAGCTGTTTTTT; abundance: .; d_gene: TRBD2; j_gene: TRBJ2-2; v_gene: TRBV2
CDR3aa: CASSPPPGPNEQFF; CDR3nt: TGTGCCAGCTCACCACCCCCGGGCCCCAATGAGCAGTTCTTC; abundance: .; d_gene: .; j_gene: TRBJ2-1; v_gene: TRBV18
CDR3aa: CASSLSGSHPDTQYF; CDR3nt: TGTGCCAGCAGCTTAAGCGGGAGTCACCCCGATACGCAGTATTTT; abundance: .; d_gene: TRBD2; j_gene: TRBJ2-3; v_gene: TRBV5-6
CDR3aa: CASMDRGLSQPQHF; CDR3nt: TGTGCCAGTATGGACAGGGGGCTTAGTCAGCCCCAGCATTTT; abundance: many; d_gene: TRBD1; j_gene: TRBJ1-5; v_gene: TRBV19
CDR3aa: CASSLGQGRTNEKLFF; CDR3nt: TGTGCCAGCAGCTTGGGGCAGGGTCGGACTAATGAAAAACTGTTTTTT; abundance: .; d_gene: .; j_gene: TRBJ1-4; v_gene: TRBV5-6
CDR3aa: CASSSQDNPLLAYF; CDR3nt: TGTGCCAGCAGCTCACAGGATAACCCCCTGCTTGCGTACTTC; abundance: .; d_gene: .; j_gene: TRBJ2-7; v_gene: TRBV5-4
CDR3aa: CASSLPEKEKLFF; CDR3nt: TGTGCCAGCAGCTTACCGGAGAAGGAAAAACTGTTTTTT; abundance: .; d_gene: .; j_gene: TRBJ1-4; v_gene: TRBV5-5
CDR3aa: CAITDRENTEAFF; CDR3nt: TGTGCCATCACCGACAGGGAGAACACTGAAGCTTTCTTT; abundance: few; d_gene: TRBD1; j_gene: TRBJ1-1; v_gene: TRBV10-3
CDR3aa: CASSSSQGALRKLFF; CDR3nt: TGTGCCAGCAGCTCCTCACAGGGGGCCCTACGAAAACTGTTTTTT; abundance: .; d_gene: TRBD1; j_gene: TRBJ1-4; v_gene: TRBV7-6
CDR3aa: CASSSRTTSSYNEQFF; CDR3nt: TGTGCCAGCTCGAGCCGAACTACTAGCTCCTACAATGAGCAGTTCTTC; abundance: .; d_gene: .; j_gene: TRBJ2-1; v_gene: TRBV6-7
CDR3aa: CASSLSGGRQRETQYF; CDR3nt: TGCGCCAGCAGCTTGTCAGGGGGCCGTCAAAGAGAGACCCAGTACTTC; abundance: .; d_gene: TRBD1; j_gene: TRBJ2-5; v_gene: TRBV5-1
CDR3aa: CASSPRDSYEQYF; CDR3nt: TGTGCCAGCAGCCCCCGGGACAGCTACGAGCAGTACTTC; abundance: .; d_gene: TRBD1; j_gene: TRBJ2-7; v_gene: TRBV5-4
CDR3aa: CASSLVSVRVRPGELFF; CDR3nt: TGTGCCAGCAGTTTAGTCTCTGTCAGGGTGAGGCCCGGGGAGCTGTTTTTT; abundance: few; d_gene: .; j_gene: TRBJ2-2; v_gene: TRBV27
CDR3aa: CSDRPFNNEQFF; CDR3nt: TGCAGCGACCGACCCTTTAACAATGAGCAGTTCTTC; abundance: once; d_gene: .; j_gene: TRBJ2-1; v_gene: TRBV29-1
CDR3aa: CASSVDKGANEKLFF; CDR3nt: TGTGCCAGCAGCGTAGATAAGGGGGCTAATGAAAAACTGTTTTTT; abundance: .; d_gene: .; j_gene: TRBJ1-4; v_gene: TRBV9
CDR3aa: CASSLTGSTASSYNEQFF; CDR3nt: TGTGCCAGCAGCTTAACCGGTTCGACAGCGAGCTCCTACAATGAGCAGTTCTTC; abundance: .; d_gene: .; j_gene: TRBJ2-1; v_gene: TRBV7-3
CDR3aa: CASSYFAGSGELFF; CDR3nt: TGTGCCAGCAGTTACTTTGCGGGGTCCGGGGAGCTGTTTTTT; abundance: .; d_gene: .; j_gene: TRBJ2-2; v_gene: TRBV6-5
CDR3aa: CASSLERDGYNEQFF; CDR3nt: TGCGCCAGCAGCTTGGAGAGGGACGGGTACAATGAGCAGTTCTTC; abundance: .; d_gene: .; j_gene: TRBJ2-1; v_gene: TRBV5-1
CDR3aa: CASTPRRDYGYTF; CDR3nt: TGTGCCAGTACTCCTAGGAGGGACTATGGCTACACCTTC; abundance: .; d_gene: .; j_gene: TRBJ1-2; v_gene: TRBV19
CDR3aa: CASGRNRDSEQFF; CDR3nt: TGTGCCAGCGGCCGAAACAGGGATAGTGAGCAGTTCTTC; abundance: once; d_gene: .; j_gene: TRBJ2-1; v_gene: TRBV6-5
CDR3aa: CASSVGRREAEAFF; CDR3nt: TGTGCCAGCAGCGTAGGACGGAGGGAAGCTGAAGCTTTCTTT; abundance: .; d_gene: .; j_gene: TRBJ1-1; v_gene: TRBV9
CDR3aa: CASSPQLAKDTQYF; CDR3nt: TGTGCCAGCTCACCACAACTAGCAAAAGATACGCAGTATTTT; abundance: .; d_gene: .; j_gene: TRBJ2-3; v_gene: TRBV18
CDR3aa: CASSLGFGLYEKLFF; CDR3nt: TGTGCCAGCAGCTTGGGTTTTGGTCTCTATGAAAAACTGTTTTTT; abundance: .; d_gene: .; j_gene: TRBJ1-4; v_gene: TRBV7-8
CDR3aa: CASSTPGTGDNEQFF; CDR3nt: TGTGCCAGCAGCACCCCCGGGACAGGGGACAATGAGCAGTTCTTC; abundance: .; d_gene: TRBD1; j_gene: TRBJ2-1; v_gene: TRBV6-5
CDR3aa: CASRADSSTDTQYF; CDR3nt: TGTGCCAGTAGGGCGGACTCAAGCACAGATACGCAGTATTTT; abundance: .; d_gene: .; j_gene: TRBJ2-3; v_gene: TRBV19
CDR3aa: CASSPSGGETQYF; CDR3nt: TGTGCCAGCAGCCCAAGCGGGGGTGAGACCCAGTACTTC; abundance: .; d_gene: TRBD2; j_gene: TRBJ2-5; v_gene: TRBV11-1
CDR3aa: CASSPSQETQYF; CDR3nt: TGTGCCAGCTCACCATCCCAAGAGACCCAGTACTTC; abundance: .; d_gene: .; j_gene: TRBJ2-5; v_gene: TRBV18
CDR3aa: CASSLGVAGELETQYF; CDR3nt: TGTGCCAGCAGCCTAGGGGTAGCGGGAGAATTGGAGACCCAGTACTTC; abundance: .; d_gene: TRBD2; j_gene: TRBJ2-5; v_gene: TRBV11-1
CDR3aa: CASSPRSGRDGELFF; CDR3nt: TGTGCCAGCTCACCAAGGTCAGGTCGTGACGGGGAGCTGTTTTTT; abundance: .; d_gene: .; j_gene: TRBJ2-2; v_gene: TRBV18
CDR3aa: CASSGQGGNSPLHF; CDR3nt: TGTGCCAGCAGCGGGCAGGGAGGTAATTCACCCCTCCACTTT; abundance: .; d_gene: .; j_gene: TRBJ1-6; v_gene: TRBV9